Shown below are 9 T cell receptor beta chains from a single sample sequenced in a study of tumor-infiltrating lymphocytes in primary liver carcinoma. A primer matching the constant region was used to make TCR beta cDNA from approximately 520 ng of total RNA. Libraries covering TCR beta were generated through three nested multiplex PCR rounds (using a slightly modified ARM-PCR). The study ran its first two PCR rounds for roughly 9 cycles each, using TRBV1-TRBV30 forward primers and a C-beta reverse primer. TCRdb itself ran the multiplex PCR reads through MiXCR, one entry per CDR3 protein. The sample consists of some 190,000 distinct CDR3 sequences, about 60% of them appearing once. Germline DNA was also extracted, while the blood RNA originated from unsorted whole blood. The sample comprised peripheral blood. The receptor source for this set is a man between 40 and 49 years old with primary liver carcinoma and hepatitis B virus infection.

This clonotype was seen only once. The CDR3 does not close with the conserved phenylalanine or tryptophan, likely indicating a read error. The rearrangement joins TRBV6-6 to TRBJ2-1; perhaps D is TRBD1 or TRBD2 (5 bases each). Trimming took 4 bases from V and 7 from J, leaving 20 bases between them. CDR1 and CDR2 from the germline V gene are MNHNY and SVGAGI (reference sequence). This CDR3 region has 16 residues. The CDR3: CASSSTYDLEGNEQFS. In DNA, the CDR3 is TGTGCCAGCAGTTCCACATATGACCTAGAGGGGAATGAGCAGTTCTCC.

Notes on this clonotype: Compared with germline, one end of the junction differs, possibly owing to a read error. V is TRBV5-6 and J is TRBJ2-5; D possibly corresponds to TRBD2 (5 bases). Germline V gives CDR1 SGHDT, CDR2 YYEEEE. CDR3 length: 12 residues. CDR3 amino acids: CDSSAEGETQYF. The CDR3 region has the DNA TGTGACAGCAGCGCTGAGGGAGAGACCCAGTACTTC.

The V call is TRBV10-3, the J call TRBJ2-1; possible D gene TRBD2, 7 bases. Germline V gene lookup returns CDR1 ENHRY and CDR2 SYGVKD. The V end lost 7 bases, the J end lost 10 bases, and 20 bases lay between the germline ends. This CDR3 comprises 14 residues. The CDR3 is CAITPGGQRYEQFF. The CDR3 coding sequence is TGTGCCATCACCCCGGGGGGCCAGAGGTACGAGCAGTTCTTC.

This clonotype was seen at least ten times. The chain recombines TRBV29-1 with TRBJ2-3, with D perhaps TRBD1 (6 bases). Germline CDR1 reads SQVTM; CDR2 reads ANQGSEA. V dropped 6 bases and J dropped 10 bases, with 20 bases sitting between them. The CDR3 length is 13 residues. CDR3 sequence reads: CSVRGQSSEAQYF. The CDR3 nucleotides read TGCAGCGTACGGGGACAATCGAGCGAGGCGCAGTATTTT.

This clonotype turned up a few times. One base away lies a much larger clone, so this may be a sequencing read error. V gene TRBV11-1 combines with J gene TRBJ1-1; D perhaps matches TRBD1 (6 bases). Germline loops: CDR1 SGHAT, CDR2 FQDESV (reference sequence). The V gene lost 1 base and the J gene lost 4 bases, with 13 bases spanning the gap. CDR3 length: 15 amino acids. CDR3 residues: CASSLGGQGSTEAFF. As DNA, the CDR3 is TGTGCCAGCAGCTTAGGCGGCCAGGGGAGCACTGAAGCTTTCTTT. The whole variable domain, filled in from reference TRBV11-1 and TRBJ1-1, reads EAEVAQSPRYKITEKSQAVAFWCDPISGHATLYWYRQILGQGPELLVQFQDESVVDDSQLPKDRFSAERLKGVDSTLKIQPAELGDSAMYLCASSLGGQGSTEAFFGQGTRLTVV.

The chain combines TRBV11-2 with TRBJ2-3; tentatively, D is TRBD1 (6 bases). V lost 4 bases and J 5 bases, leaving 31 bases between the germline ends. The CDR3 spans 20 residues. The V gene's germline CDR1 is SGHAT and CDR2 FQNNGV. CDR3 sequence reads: CASSSGYRVIMGVSGDTQYF. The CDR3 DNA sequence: TGTGCCAGCAGCTCAGGCTACAGGGTCATAATGGGAGTTTCTGGAGATACGCAGTATTTT.

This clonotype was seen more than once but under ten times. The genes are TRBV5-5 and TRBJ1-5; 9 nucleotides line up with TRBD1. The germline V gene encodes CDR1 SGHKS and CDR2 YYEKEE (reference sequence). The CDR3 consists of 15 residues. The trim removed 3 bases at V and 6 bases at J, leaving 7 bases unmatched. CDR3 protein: CASSSGQGGGQPQHF. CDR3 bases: TGTGCCAGCAGCTCGGGACAGGGCGGGGGTCAGCCCCAGCATTTT.

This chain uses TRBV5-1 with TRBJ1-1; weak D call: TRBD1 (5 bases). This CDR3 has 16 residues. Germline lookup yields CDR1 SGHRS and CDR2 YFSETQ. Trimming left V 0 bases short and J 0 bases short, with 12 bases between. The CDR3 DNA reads TGCGCCAGCAGCTTGGACGGGACTACCATGAACACTGAAGCTTTCTTT. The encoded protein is CASSLDGTTMNTEAFF. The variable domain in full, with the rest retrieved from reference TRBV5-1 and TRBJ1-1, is KAGVTQTPRYLIKTRGQQVTLSCSPISGHRSVSWYQQTPGQGLQFLFEYFSETQRNKGNFPGRFSGRQFSNSRSEMNVSTLELGDSALYLCASSLDGTTMNTEAFFGQGTRLTVV.

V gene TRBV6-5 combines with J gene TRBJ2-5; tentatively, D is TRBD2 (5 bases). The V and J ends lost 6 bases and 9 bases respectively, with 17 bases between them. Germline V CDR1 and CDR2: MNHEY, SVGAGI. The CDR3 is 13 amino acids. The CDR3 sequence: CASRPTARAPQYF. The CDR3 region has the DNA TGTGCCAGCAGACCCACCGCGAGGGCCCCCCAGTACTTC.